The 30 T cell receptor beta chains below come from one sample, sequenced in a study of CD8+CD57+ T cells in acquired aplastic anemia. TCR beta VDJ and CDR3 profiling used genomic DNA as template. TCRdb reprocessed the reads with MiXCR, giving one entry per CDR3 protein. This table has 62,000 or so distinct CDR3 sequences, approximately 51% appearing once. The material sequenced was sorted CD4+, CD8+, or CD8+CD57+ T cells (not recorded which) from PBMCs. Source of these receptors: a human donor in good health, serving as a control.

This clonotype was seen repeatedly, ten times or more. This chain connects TRBV30 to TRBJ2-7, with D uncertain. From germline, CDR1 is GTSNPN and CDR2 SVGIG (reference sequence). CDR3 length equals 12 residues. V gave up 0 bases and J gave up 2 bases, with 5 bases separating them. The CDR3 loop is CAWSVKAYEQYF. For the CDR3, the DNA is TGTGCCTGGAGTGTCAAGGCCTACGAGCAGTACTTC.

The chain joins TRBV20-1 to TRBJ2-7; 7 bases agree with TRBD2. Germline values: CDR1 DFQATT, CDR2 SNEGSKA (reference sequence). The CDR3 runs to 12 residues. J lost 2 bases, V lost 3 bases, and 1 base had no gene match. The CDR3, as DNA: TGCAGTGCTAGGGGAGGGCCCTACGAGCAGTACTTC. Translated: CSARGGPYEQYF.

This clonotype was counted a single time. The V call is TRBV20-1, the J call TRBJ1-6; D remains ambiguous. Germline loops: CDR1 DFQATT, CDR2 SNEGSKA (reference sequence). This CDR3 is built from 14 residues. Between the trimmed V and J ends, which lost 4 bases and 10 bases, there was a span of 17 bases. The CDR3 is CSATVADYRSPLHF. The CDR3 coding sequence is TGCAGTGCTACCGTGGCGGACTATCGATCACCCCTCCACTTT.

At least ten counts were recorded for this clonotype. The chain links TRBV28 to TRBJ2-7, with TRBD1 matching 9 bases. Germline V gives CDR1 MDHEN, CDR2 SYDVKM. The junction had 11 bases not matched to a gene; V was cut back by 4 bases and J by 7 bases. The CDR3 length is 15 residues. DNA for the CDR3: TGTGCCAGCAGTTCCAACCAACAGGGGGCGGTGGAGCAGTACTTC. This sequence encodes CASSSNQQGAVEQYF.

This clonotype showed up many times. This chain connects TRBV5-4 to TRBJ1-2; 9 bases are shared with TRBD1. V was clipped by 4 bases and J by 4 bases; unmatched bases: 14. Germline assignment: CDR1 SGHNT and CDR2 YYREEE (reference sequence). The CDR3 loop spans 17 amino acids. CDR3 coding DNA: TGTGCCAGCAGCCCCGGGACAGGGATATCTGGGATCTATGGCTACACCTTC. Translating it yields CASSPGTGISGIYGYTF.

CDR3 DNA sequence: TGCGCCAGCAGCCTCCTTCCTGACGGGGGAGCGAACGAGCAGTACTTC. It codes for CASSLLPDGGANEQYF. This chain connects TRBV5-1 to TRBJ2-7; tentatively, D is TRBD2 (6 bases). The germline gives CDR1 SGHRS, CDR2 YFSETQ. Trimming left V 4 bases short and J 5 bases short, with 22 bases between. The CDR3 runs to 16 residues. The full variable domain, with the rest looked up from reference TRBV5-1 and TRBJ2-7, is KAGVTQTPRYLIKTRGQQVTLSCSPISGHRSVSWYQQTPGQGLQFLFEYFSETQRNKGNFPGRFSGRQFSNSRSEMNVSTLELGDSALYLCASSLLPDGGANEQYFGPGTRLTVT.

This clonotype was found many times. The chain links TRBV27 to TRBJ2-1; 12 bases fit TRBD2. The V and J ends lost 5 bases and 9 bases, in that order; junction bases with no gene match: 8. CDR1 MNHEY and CDR2 SMNVEV come from the germline V gene (reference sequence). This CDR3 is built from 15 residues. The DNA for the CDR3 is TGTGCCAGCAGTACCAGACTAGCGGGGGTTGTTGAGCAGTTCTTC. This codes for CASSTRLAGVVEQFF.

The chain carries TRBV25-1 and TRBJ2-1; D perhaps matches TRBD2 (5 bases). The V end was cut by 0 bases, the J end by 9 bases, with 15 bases between. Germline CDR1 and CDR2: MGHDK and SYGVNS. This CDR3 has 15 residues. The CDR3 DNA follows: TGTGCCAGCAGTGAATATCGAGGGCCGATAGCTGAGCAGTTCTTC. Translated, it gives CASSEYRGPIAEQFF.

This clonotype has at least ten counts. The chain has TRBV20-1 and TRBJ2-1; TRBD2 is a possible D gene (7 bases). CDR3 length: 15 amino acids. CDR1 is DFQATT, CDR2 SNEGSKA, per germline (reference sequence). V lost 5 bases and J 0 bases, leaving 14 bases between the germline ends. The CDR3 spells CSALQGGVSYNEQFF. As DNA, the CDR3 is TGCAGTGCTCTACAGGGAGGGGTCTCCTACAATGAGCAGTTCTTC.

The sample holds one count of this clonotype. The chain couples TRBV20-1 to TRBJ1-1; possibly TRBD1 for D (5 bases). V was trimmed by 6 bases and J by 4 bases, leaving 15 bases between them. The CDR3 contains 13 residues. Germline-derived CDR1 and CDR2 are DFQATT and SNEGSKA (reference sequence). This CDR3 is CSAQTQQGTEAFF. In DNA form, the CDR3 reads TGCAGTGCGCAGACCCAGCAGGGCACTGAAGCTTTCTTT.

This clonotype was seen at least ten times. The chain carries TRBV20-1 and TRBJ2-1; the match to TRBD2 covers 10 bases. V shed 5 bases, J shed 0 bases, and the junction held 4 bases outside the gene matches. Germline lookup yields CDR1 DFQATT and CDR2 SNEGSKA (reference sequence). The CDR3 extends over 15 amino acids. The CDR3 reads CSARSSGSSYNEQFF. CDR3 in DNA: TGCAGTGCTCGATCTAGCGGGAGCTCCTACAATGAGCAGTTCTTC.

This clonotype was seen a single time. J is TRBJ2-7 and V is TRBV3-1; TRBD1 aligns across 8 bases. J was trimmed by 2 bases and V by 1 base; bases with no gene match: 10. CDR3 length: 17 residues. Germline-derived CDR1 and CDR2 are LGHDT and YNNKEL (reference sequence). The CDR3 DNA follows: TGTGCCAGCAGCCAAGTCCTTGGACAGGGTTACACCTACGAGCAGTACTTC. This codes for CASSQVLGQGYTYEQYF.

The V call is TRBV7-9, the J call TRBJ1-6, with D perhaps matching TRBD1 (5 bases). The CDR3 runs 15 residues. Trimming cost V 2 bases and J 5 bases, with 10 bases left between them. The germline CDR1 and CDR2 sequences are SEHNR and FQNEAQ (reference sequence). The CDR3 is CASSLTAGNNSPLHF. CDR3 sequence (DNA): TGTGCCAGCAGCTTAACGGCAGGGAATAATTCACCCCTCCACTTT.

The sample holds one count of this clonotype. The CDR3 region has the DNA TGCAGCGTTGTTCCAGGGACTTACAATGAGCAGTTCTTC. It specifies CSVVPGTYNEQFF. The J gene is TRBJ2-1, the V gene TRBV29-1; D is possibly TRBD2 (6 bases). Trimming took off 4 bases at V and 4 bases at J, with 11 bases between the two ends. Germline V lookup: CDR1 SQVTM, CDR2 ANQGSEA. The CDR3 extends over 13 amino acids.

As to this clonotype: Mismatch with germline at one junction end may stem from a read error. V gene TRBV10-2 combines with J gene TRBJ2-7, with 7 bases aligning to TRBD2. Germline loops: CDR1 WSHSY, CDR2 SAAADI. CDR3 length: 13 amino acids. In DNA, the CDR3 is TGCGCCAGCAGTGAGTGGACCGCGGGGGAGCAGTGCTTC. Translating it yields CASSEWTAGEQCF.

This sequence joins TRBV20-1 and TRBJ2-5, with D tentatively TRBD1 (6 bases). The CDR3 sequence is 13 residues long. Germline V gene sequence: CDR1 DFQATT, CDR2 SNEGSKA (reference sequence). Trimming cost V 7 bases and J 5 bases, with 17 bases left between them. The CDR3 DNA sequence: TGCAGTGGGATAATCAGGGGTTTGGAGACCCAGTACTTC. As protein: CSGIIRGLETQYF.

This clonotype was seen many times. The rearrangement links TRBV5-1 to TRBJ2-7, with a weak D call TRBD2 (6 bases). Between the trimmed V and J ends, which lost 2 bases and 5 bases, there was a span of 20 bases. The CDR3 totals 16 residues. Germline-derived CDR1 and CDR2 are SGHRS and YFSETQ. CDR3 bases: TGCGCCAGCAGCTTCTTTCCTGACGGGGGAGCGAACGAGCAGTACTTC. Amino acids: CASSFFPDGGANEQYF.

The rearrangement links TRBV29-1 to TRBJ1-4, with a tentative D call TRBD1 (6 bases). Trimming stripped 7 bases from V and 5 bases from J, with 20 bases between. This CDR3 has 15 residues. The germline gives CDR1 SQVTM, CDR2 ANQGSEA. CDR3 sequence reads: CSASPLTGLNEKLFF. The CDR3 DNA follows: TGCAGCGCTAGTCCCCTTACAGGGTTGAATGAAAAACTGTTTTTT.

V usage is TRBV6-1 and J usage is TRBJ2-1, with TRBD2 identical over 12 bases. CDR1 is MNHNS, CDR2 SASEGT, per germline. V shed 4 bases, J shed 3 bases, and the junction held 4 bases outside the gene matches. The CDR3 is made up of 16 amino acids. CDR3 loop: CASSAASGGDYNEQFF. For the CDR3, the DNA is TGTGCCAGCAGTGCGGCTAGCGGGGGGGACTACAATGAGCAGTTCTTC.

Ten or more counts support this clonotype. V and J are TRBV13 and TRBJ2-7, with D unresolved. Trimming cost V 6 bases and J 5 bases, with 14 bases left between them. CDR3 size: 13 residues. The germline CDR1 and CDR2 sequences are PRHDT and FYEKMQ (reference sequence). The CDR3 DNA follows: TGTGCCAGCAGGATGGGTAGGGCTAACGAGCAGTACTTC. This codes for CASRMGRANEQYF.

The chain employs TRBV7-3 and TRBJ1-5, with TRBD1 as a possible D gene (5 bases). This CDR3 contains 16 residues. With 0 bases removed from V and 2 bases from J, the gap between germline ends came to 11 bases. The germline V gene has CDR1 SGHTA and CDR2 FQGTGA. CDR3 protein: CASSLTGGRGNQPQHF. In DNA, the CDR3 is TGTGCCAGCAGCTTAACGGGGGGACGCGGCAATCAGCCCCAGCATTTT.

This clonotype came up many times. The genes are TRBV5-1 and TRBJ2-1; 9 nucleotides line up with TRBD1. Losses at the gene ends were 3 bases for V and 4 bases for J; bases not matched to a gene: 11. CDR3 length equals 17 residues. Germline CDR1 is SGHRS and CDR2 is YFSETQ. CDR3 coding DNA: TGCGCCAGCAGCTCGATAAACAGGGGGCTGCCGTACAATGAGCAGTTCTTC. It yields the protein CASSSINRGLPYNEQFF.

About this clonotype itself: Compared with germline, one end of the junction differs, possibly owing to a read error. The V call is TRBV7-9, the J call TRBJ1-1; D is unresolved. Germline V gene sequence: CDR1 SEHNR, CDR2 FQNEAQ (reference sequence). CDR3 length: 13 residues. The CDR3 sequence is CGSSLPGNAEAFF. The CDR3 DNA reads as TGTGGCAGCAGCTTACCAGGCAACGCTGAAGCTTTCTTT.

The chain is built from TRBV7-6 and TRBJ2-7; no firm D call. Germline lookup yields CDR1 SGHVS and CDR2 FNYEAQ. This CDR3 spans 14 amino acids. The V end lost 5 bases, the J end lost 3 bases, and 14 bases lay between the germline ends. This CDR3 reads CASSDAVSGYEQYF. In nucleotides, the CDR3 is TGTGCCAGCAGCGACGCCGTATCGGGCTACGAGCAGTACTTC.

As regards this clonotype: Because the CDR3 is missing its conserved closing phenylalanine or tryptophan, this is likely a read error. V is TRBV6-5 and J is TRBJ1-1; D gene unclear. V lost 0 bases and J 9 bases, leaving 17 bases between the germline ends. Germline V lookup: CDR1 MNHEY, CDR2 SVGAGI. The CDR3 has 15 residues. The CDR3 DNA reads TGTGCCAGCAGTTACTCCGTTGGGGTGGGAGCTAAAGCTTTCCTT. This codes for CASSYSVGVGAKAFL.

On this clonotype itself: The junction shows a germline mismatch at one end, possibly a read error. CDR3 loop: CTTTNPTGTQYF. CDR3 in DNA: TGTACCACCACTAATCCCACCGGTACGCAGTATTTT. This chain connects TRBV24-1 to TRBJ2-3; D remains unclear. Germline-derived CDR1 and CDR2 are KGHDR and SFDVKD. The CDR3 runs to 12 residues.

This chain joins TRBV20-1 and TRBJ2-1; 14 nucleotides align to TRBD2. The CDR3 contains 17 residues. The germline V gene encodes CDR1 DFQATT and CDR2 SNEGSKA (reference sequence). With V trimmed by 0 bases and J by 4 bases, 5 bases remained unmatched. CDR3 nucleotides: TGCAGTGCTAGAGATCGACTAGCGGGGGGGGAATACAATGAGCAGTTCTTC. It encodes CSARDRLAGGEYNEQFF.

A single count supports this clonotype. The chain joins TRBV29-1 to TRBJ2-7; TRBD2 might be the D (6 bases). CDR1 is SQVTM and CDR2 is ANQGSEA in the germline V gene. Deletions cut 1 base from V and 7 bases from J, with 23 bases between. There are 16 residues in the CDR3. The CDR3 reads CSVEGGAFHKQREQYF. DNA of the CDR3: TGCAGCGTTGAAGGCGGGGCGTTCCATAAGCAAAGGGAGCAGTACTTC.

This clonotype was observed a handful of times. The chain combines TRBV29-1 with TRBJ2-7, with D possibly being TRBD2 (6 bases). CDR3 length: 13 residues. In germline, CDR1 is SQVTM, CDR2 ANQGSEA. V was pared by 4 bases and J by 6 bases, with 16 bases between. Here the CDR3 reads CSVAASEVGEQYF. CDR3 in DNA: TGCAGCGTTGCCGCTAGCGAAGTTGGCGAGCAGTACTTC.

The table lists this clonotype with a few counts. The V and J genes are TRBV4-1 and TRBJ2-1; 12 bases line up with TRBD2. CDR1 is MGHRA, CDR2 YSYEKL, per germline. The CDR3 has 19 amino acids. V trimming: 0 bases; J trimming: 15 bases; junction bases outside the gene matches: 21. As DNA, the CDR3 is TGCGCCAGCAGCCAAGAATGGTCTCCCGGGTCTAGCGGGAGGGCCAGTCCGTTCTTC. Protein product: CASSQEWSPGSSGRASPFF.